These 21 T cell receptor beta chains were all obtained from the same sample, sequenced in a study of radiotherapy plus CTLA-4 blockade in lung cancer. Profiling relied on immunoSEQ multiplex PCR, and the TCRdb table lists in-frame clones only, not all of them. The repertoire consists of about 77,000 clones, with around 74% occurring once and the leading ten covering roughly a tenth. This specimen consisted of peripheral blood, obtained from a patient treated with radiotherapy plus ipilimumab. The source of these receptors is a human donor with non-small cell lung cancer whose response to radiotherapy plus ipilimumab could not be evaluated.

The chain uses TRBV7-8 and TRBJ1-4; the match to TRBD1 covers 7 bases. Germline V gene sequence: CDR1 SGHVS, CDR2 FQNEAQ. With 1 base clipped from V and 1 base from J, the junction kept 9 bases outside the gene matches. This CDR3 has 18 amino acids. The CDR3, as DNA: TGTGCCAGCAGCTTAGTAATTCGGCAGGGGGGAACTAATGAAAAACTGTTTTTT. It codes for CASSLVIRQGGTNEKLFF.

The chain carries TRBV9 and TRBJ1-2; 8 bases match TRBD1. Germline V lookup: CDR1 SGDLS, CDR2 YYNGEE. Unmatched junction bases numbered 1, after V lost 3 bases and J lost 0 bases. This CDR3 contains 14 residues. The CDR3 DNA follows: TGTGCCAGCAGCGAGGACAGGGCTAACTATGGCTACACCTTC. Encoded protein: CASSEDRANYGYTF.

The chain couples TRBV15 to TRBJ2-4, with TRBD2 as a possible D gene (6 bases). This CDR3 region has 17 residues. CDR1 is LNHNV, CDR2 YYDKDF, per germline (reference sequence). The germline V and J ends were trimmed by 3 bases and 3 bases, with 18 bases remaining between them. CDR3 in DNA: TGTGCCACCAGCAGGGGGGGACTCCGGGGAGGCAAAAACATTCAGTACTTC. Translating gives CATSRGGLRGGKNIQYF. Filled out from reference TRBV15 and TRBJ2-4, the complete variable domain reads DAMVIQNPRYQVTQFGKPVTLSCSQTLNHNVMYWYQQKSSQAPKLLFHYYDKDFNNEADTPDNFQSRRPNTSFCFLDIRSPGLGDTAMYLCATSRGGLRGGKNIQYFGAGTRLSVL.

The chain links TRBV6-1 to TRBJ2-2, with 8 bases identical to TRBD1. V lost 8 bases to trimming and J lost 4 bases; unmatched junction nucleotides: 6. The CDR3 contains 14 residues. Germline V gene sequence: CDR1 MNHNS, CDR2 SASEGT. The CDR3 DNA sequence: TGTGCCAGCGACAGGGGATGGAGCACCGGGGAGCTGTTTTTT. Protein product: CASDRGWSTGELFF.

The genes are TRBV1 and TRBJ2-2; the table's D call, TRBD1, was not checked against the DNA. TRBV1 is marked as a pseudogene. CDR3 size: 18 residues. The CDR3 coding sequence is TGCACCAGCAGCCAAGAACAGGGCGGACAGGGGGCAACAGGGGAGCTGTTTTTT. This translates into CTSSQEQGGQGATGELFF.

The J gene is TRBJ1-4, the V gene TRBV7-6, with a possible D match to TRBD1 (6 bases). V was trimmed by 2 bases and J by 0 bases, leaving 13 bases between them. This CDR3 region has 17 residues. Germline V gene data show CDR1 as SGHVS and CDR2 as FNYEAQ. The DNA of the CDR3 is TGTGCCAGCAGCTTACAGGGGCCAGCAGCAACTAATGAAAAACTGTTTTTT. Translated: CASSLQGPAATNEKLFF.

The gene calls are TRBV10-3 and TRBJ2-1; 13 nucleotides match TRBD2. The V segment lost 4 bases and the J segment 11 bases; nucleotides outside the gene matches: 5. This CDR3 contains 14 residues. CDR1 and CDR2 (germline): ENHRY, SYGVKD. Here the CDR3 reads CAISGELAGGKQFF. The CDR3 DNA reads TGTGCCATCAGTGGCGAACTAGCGGGGGGGAAGCAGTTCTTC.

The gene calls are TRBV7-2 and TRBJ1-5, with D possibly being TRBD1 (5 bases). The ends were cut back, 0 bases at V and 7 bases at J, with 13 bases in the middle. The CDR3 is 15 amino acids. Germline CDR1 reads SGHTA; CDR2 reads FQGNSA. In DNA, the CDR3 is TGTGCCAGCAGCTTAGCGGGAGGGGCATGGCAGCCCCAGCATTTT. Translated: CASSLAGGAWQPQHF. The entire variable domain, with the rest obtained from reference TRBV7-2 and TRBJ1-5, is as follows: GAGVSQSPSNKVTEKGKDVELRCDPISGHTALYWYRQSLGQGLEFLIYFQGNSAPDKSGLPSDRFSAERTGGSVSTLTIQRTQQEDSAVYLCASSLAGGAWQPQHFGDGTRLSIL.

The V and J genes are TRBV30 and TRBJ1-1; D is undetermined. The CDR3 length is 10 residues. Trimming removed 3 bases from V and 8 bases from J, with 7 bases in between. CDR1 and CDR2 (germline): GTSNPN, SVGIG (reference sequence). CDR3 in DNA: TGTGCCTGGAGGAGAGTCGAAGCTTTCTTT. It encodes CAWRRVEAFF.

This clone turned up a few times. The CDR3 region is CATRGRGDNEQFF. The DNA for the CDR3 is TGTGCCACTCGGGGCAGGGGCGACAATGAGCAGTTCTTC. The chain carries TRBV19 and TRBJ2-1, with D tentatively TRBD1 (6 bases). The CDR3 loop spans 13 amino acids. The V and J ends lost 10 bases and 5 bases respectively, with 15 bases between them. The germline V gene has CDR1 LNHDA and CDR2 SQIVND (reference sequence).

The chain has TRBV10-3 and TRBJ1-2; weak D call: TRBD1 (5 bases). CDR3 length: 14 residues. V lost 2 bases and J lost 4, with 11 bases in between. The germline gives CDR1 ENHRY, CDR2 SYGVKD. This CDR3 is CAISEAGSGYGYTF. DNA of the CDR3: TGTGCCATCAGTGAGGCAGGGTCCGGCTATGGCTACACCTTC.

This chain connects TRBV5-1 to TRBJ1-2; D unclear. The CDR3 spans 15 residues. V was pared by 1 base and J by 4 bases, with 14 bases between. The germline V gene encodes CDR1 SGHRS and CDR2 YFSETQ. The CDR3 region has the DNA TGCGCCAGCAGCTTGAGTCCCCAGGCCCCCTATGGCTACACCTTC. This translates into CASSLSPQAPYGYTF.

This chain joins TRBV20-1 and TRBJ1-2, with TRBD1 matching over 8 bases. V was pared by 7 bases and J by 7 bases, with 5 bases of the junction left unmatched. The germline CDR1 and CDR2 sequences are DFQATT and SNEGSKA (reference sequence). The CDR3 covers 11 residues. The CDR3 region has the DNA TGCAGTGTAGGGACAGGTCGTGGCTACACCTTC. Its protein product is CSVGTGRGYTF.

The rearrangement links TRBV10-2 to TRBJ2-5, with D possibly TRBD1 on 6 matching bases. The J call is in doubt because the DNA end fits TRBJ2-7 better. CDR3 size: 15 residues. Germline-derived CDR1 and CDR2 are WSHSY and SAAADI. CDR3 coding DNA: TGCGCCAGCAGTGACCTCGGACTGGGGGCTGTCGAGCAGTACTTC. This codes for CASSDLGLGAVEQYF.

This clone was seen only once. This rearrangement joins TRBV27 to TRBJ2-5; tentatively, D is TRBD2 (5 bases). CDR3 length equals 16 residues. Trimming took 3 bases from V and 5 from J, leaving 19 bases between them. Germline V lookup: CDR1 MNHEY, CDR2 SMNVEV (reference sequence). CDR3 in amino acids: CASSLGPSHLGETQYF. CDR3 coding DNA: TGTGCCAGCAGTTTGGGCCCTAGCCACCTGGGGGAGACCCAGTACTTC.

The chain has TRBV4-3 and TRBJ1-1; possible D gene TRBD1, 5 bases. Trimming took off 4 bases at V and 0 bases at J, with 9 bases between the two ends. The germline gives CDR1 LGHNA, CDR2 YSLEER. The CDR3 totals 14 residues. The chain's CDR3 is CASSRRTLNTEAFF. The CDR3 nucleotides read TGCGCCAGCAGCCGCCGGACACTGAACACTGAAGCTTTCTTT.

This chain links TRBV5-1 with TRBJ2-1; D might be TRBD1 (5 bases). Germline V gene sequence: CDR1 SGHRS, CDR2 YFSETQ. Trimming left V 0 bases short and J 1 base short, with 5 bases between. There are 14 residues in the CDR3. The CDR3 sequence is CASSLGQSYNEQFF. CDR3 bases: TGCGCCAGCAGCTTGGGACAGTCCTACAATGAGCAGTTCTTC.

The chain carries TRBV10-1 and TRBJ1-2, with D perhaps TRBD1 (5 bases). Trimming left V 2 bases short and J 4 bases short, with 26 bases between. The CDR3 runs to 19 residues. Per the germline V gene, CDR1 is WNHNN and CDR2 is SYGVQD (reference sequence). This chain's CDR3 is CASSEPTQVRRPAFYGYTF. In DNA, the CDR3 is TGCGCCAGCAGTGAGCCAACACAGGTCCGGCGTCCGGCGTTCTATGGCTACACCTTC.

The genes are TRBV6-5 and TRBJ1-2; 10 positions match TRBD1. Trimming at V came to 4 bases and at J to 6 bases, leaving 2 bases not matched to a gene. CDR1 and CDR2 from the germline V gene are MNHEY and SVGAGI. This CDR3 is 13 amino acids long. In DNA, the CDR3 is TGTGCCAGCAGTTGGACAGGGGGAAATGGCTACACCTTC. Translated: CASSWTGGNGYTF.

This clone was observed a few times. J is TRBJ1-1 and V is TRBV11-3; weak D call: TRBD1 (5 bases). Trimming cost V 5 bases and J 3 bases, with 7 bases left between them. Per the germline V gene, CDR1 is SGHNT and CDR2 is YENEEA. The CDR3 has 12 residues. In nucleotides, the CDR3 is TGTGCCAGCAGCCGGGGGGACACTGAAGCTTTCTTT. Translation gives CASSRGDTEAFF. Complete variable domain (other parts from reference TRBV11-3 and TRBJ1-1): EAGVVQSPRYKIIEKKQPVAFWCNPISGHNTLYWYLQNLGQGPELLIRYENEEAVDDSQLPKDRFSAERLKGVDSTLKIQPAELGDSAVYLCASSRGDTEAFFGQGTRLTVV.

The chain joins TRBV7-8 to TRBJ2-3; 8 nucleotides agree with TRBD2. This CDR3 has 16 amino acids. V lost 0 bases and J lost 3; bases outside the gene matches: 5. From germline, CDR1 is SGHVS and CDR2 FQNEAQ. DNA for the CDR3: TGTGCCAGCAGCTTAGCAGCGGCGGGGGGAACAGATACGCAGTATTTT. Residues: CASSLAAAGGTDTQYF.